Given below is one T cell receptor beta chain in context. No antigen is known for it. The data were obtained in a study of lymphopenia after photon versus proton radiotherapy. The study, taken as a whole, reports: Only patients who died were analyzed for survival; proton advantage is unproven. A bigger post-nadir fall in TCR diversity correlated inversely with survival time in deceased patients.

Profiled with immunoSEQ multiplex PCR; TCRdb holds only in-frame clones, not every one. The sample lists 50,000 to 60,000 clones; roughly nine tenths were seen once. The CDR3 is 12 residues long. Per germline, CDR1 MNHNS and CDR2 SASEGT. The V and J ends lost 9 bases and 4 bases respectively, with 13 bases between them. The J gene is TRBJ2-7, the V gene TRBV6-1; D remains ambiguous. The source is a woman aged 40 to 50 with cholangiocarcinoma. The specimen was peripheral blood, collected from a patient treated with photon-based radiotherapy. CDR3 sequence (DNA): TGTGCCAGTACCCATGATCTATACGAGCAGTACTTC. Translating gives CASTHDLYEQYF.